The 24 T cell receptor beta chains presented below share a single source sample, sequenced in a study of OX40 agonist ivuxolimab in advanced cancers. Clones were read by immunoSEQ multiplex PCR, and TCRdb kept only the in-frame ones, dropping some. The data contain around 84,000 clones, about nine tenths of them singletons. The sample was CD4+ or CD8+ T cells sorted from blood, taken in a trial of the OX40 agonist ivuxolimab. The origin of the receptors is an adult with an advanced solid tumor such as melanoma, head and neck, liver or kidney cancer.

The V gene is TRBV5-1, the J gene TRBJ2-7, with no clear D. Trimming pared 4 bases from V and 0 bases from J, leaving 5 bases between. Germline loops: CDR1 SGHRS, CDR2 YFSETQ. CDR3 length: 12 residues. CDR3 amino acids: CASSKTSYEQYF. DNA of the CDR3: TGCGCCAGCAGCAAGACCTCCTACGAGCAGTACTTC.

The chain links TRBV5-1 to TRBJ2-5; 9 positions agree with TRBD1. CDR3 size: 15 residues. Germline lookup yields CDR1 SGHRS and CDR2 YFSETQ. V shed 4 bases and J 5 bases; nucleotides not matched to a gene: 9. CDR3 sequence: CASSRGTGSRETQYF. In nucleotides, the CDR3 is TGCGCCAGCAGCCGGGGGACAGGGTCCCGGGAGACCCAGTACTTC.

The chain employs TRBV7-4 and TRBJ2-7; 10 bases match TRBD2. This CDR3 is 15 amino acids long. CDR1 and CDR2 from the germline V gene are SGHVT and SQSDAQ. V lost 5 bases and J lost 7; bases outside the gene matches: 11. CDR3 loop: CASSPKLAGAGEQYF. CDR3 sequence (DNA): TGTGCCAGCAGCCCCAAGCTAGCGGGAGCCGGGGAGCAGTACTTC.

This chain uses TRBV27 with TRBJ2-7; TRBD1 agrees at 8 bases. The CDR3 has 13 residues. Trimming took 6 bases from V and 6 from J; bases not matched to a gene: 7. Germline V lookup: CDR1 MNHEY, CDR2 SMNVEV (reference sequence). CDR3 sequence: CASRDRGRGEQYF. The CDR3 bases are TGTGCCAGCAGAGACAGGGGACGGGGCGAGCAGTACTTC.

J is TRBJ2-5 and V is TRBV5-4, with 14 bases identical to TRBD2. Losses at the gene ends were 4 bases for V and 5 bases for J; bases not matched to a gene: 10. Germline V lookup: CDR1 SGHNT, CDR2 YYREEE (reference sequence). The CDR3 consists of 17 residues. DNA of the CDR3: TGTGCCAGCAGCACTGGACTAGCGGGAGGACGGAGGGAGACCCAGTACTTC. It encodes CASSTGLAGGRRETQYF.

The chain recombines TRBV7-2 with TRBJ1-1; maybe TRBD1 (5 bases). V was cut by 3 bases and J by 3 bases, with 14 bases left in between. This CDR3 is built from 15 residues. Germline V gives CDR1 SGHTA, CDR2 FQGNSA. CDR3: CASSFGAQGDTEAFF. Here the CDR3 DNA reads TGTGCCAGCAGCTTCGGGGCGCAGGGTGACACTGAAGCTTTCTTT.

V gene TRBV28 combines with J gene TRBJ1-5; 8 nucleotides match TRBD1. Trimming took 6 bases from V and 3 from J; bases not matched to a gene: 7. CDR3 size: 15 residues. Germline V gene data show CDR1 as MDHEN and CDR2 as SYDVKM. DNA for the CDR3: TGTGCCAGCAGGACGGACAGGGAGAACAATCAGCCCCAGCATTTT. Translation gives CASRTDRENNQPQHF. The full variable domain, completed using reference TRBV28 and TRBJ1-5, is DVKVTQSSRYLVKRTGEKVFLECVQDMDHENMFWYRQDPGLGLRLIYFSYDVKMKEKGDIPEGYSVSREKKERFSLILESASTNQTSMYLCASRTDRENNQPQHFGDGTRLSIL.

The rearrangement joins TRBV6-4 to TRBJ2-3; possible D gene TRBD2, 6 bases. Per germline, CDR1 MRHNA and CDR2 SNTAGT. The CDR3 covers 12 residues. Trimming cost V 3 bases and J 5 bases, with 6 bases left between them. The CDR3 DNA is TGTGCCAGCAGTGAGGAGGGAGATACGCAGTATTTT. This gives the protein CASSEEGDTQYF.

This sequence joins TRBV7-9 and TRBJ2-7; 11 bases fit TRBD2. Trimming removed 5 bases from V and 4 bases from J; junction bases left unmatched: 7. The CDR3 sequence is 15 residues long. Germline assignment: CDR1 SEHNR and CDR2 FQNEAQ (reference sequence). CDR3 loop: CASSGTSGLVYEQYF. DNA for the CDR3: TGTGCCAGCAGCGGGACTAGCGGTCTCGTATACGAGCAGTACTTC.

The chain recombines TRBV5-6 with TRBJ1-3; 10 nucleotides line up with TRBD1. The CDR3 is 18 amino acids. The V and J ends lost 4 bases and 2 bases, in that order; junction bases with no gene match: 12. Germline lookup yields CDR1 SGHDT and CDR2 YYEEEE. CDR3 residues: CASSPSPDRGGPGNTIYF. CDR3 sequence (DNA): TGTGCCAGCAGCCCTTCCCCGGACAGGGGGGGGCCTGGAAACACCATATATTTT.

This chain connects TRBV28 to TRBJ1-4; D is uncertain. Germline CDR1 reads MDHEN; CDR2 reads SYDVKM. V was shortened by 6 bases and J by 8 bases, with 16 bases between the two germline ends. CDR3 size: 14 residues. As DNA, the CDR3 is TGTGCCAGCAGGCCGGGGTTGGACGGAGAAAAACTGTTTTTT. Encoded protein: CASRPGLDGEKLFF.

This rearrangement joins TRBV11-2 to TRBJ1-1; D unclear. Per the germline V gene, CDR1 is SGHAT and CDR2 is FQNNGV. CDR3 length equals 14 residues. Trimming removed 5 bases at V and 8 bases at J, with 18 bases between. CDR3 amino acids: CASSQIRVFGEAFF. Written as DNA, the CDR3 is TGTGCCAGCAGCCAGATTAGAGTGTTTGGCGAAGCTTTCTTT.

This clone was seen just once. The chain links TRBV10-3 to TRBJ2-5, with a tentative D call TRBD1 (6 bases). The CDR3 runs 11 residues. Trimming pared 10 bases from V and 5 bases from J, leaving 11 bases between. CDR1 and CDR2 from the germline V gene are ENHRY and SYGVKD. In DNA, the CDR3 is TGTGCCACCAGAACAGGGGAGACCCAGTACTTC. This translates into CATRTGETQYF.

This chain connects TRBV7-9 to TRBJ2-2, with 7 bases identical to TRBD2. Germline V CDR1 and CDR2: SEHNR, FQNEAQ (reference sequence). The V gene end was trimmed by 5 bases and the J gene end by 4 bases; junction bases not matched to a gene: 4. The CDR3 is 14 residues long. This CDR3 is CASSSGVSTGELFF. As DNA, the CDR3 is TGTGCCAGCAGCAGCGGGGTTTCCACCGGGGAGCTGTTTTTT.

The CDR3 reads CASSSIDRGEQFF. CDR3 nucleotides: TGTGCCAGCAGTTCAATTGACAGGGGCGAGCAGTTCTTC. V gene TRBV6-5 combines with J gene TRBJ2-1, with 8 bases that match TRBD1. Germline V gene sequence: CDR1 MNHEY, CDR2 SVGAGI. With 4 bases clipped from V and 10 bases from J, the junction kept 6 bases outside the gene matches. CDR3 length equals 13 residues.

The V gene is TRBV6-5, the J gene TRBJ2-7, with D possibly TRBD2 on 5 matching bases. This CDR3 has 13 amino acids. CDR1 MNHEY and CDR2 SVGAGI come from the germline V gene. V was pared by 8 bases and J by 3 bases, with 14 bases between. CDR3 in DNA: TGTGCCAGCGGGAGAGACTACCGCTACGAGCAGTACTTC. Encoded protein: CASGRDYRYEQYF.

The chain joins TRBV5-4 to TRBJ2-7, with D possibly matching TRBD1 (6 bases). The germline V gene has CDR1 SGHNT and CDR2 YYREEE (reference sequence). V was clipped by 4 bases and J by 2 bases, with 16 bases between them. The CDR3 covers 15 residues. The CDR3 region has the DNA TGTGCCAGCAGCCCTTGGACAGAAGAGACCTACGAGCAGTACTTC. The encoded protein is CASSPWTEETYEQYF.

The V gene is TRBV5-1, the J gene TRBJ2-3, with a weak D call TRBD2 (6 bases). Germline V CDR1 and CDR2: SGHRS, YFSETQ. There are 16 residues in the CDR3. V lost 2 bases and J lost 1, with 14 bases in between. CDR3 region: CASSFRPGDGTDTQYF. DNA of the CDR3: TGCGCCAGCAGCTTCCGTCCGGGAGACGGCACAGATACGCAGTATTTT. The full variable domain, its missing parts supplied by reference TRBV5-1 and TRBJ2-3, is KAGVTQTPRYLIKTRGQQVTLSCSPISGHRSVSWYQQTPGQGLQFLFEYFSETQRNKGNFPGRFSGRQFSNSRSEMNVSTLELGDSALYLCASSFRPGDGTDTQYFGPGTRLTVL.

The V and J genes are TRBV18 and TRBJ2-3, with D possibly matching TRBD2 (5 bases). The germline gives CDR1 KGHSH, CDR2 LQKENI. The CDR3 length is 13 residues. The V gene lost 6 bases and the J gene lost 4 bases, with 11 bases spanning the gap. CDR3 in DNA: TGTGCCAGCTCCACCGGGGAAGCAGATACGCAGTATTTT. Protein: CASSTGEADTQYF.

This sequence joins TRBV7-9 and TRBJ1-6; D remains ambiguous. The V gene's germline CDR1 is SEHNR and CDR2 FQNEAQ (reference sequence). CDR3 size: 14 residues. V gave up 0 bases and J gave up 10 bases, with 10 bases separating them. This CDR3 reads CASSLAVTDSPLHF. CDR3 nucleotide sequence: TGTGCCAGCAGCTTAGCGGTGACCGACTCACCCCTCCACTTT.

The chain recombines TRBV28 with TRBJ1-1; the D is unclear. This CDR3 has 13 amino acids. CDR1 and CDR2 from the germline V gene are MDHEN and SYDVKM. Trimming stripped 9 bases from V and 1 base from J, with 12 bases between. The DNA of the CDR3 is TGTGCCAGTTGTGACACATCGAACACTGAAGCTTTCTTT. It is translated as CASCDTSNTEAFF.

The DNA of the CDR3 is TGTGCCAGCAGCTCCAGGACTAGCGGGGGAGAGACCCAGTACTTC. Translated: CASSSRTSGGETQYF. The V gene is TRBV11-3, the J gene TRBJ2-5; 13 nucleotides line up with TRBD2. The CDR3 sequence is 15 residues long. In germline, CDR1 is SGHNT, CDR2 YENEEA. Trimming cost V 4 bases and J 4 bases; bases outside gene matches: 3.

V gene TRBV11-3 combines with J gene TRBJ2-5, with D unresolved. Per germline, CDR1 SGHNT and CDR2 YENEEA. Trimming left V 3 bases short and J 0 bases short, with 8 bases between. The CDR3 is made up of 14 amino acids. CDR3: CASSFRVDQETQYF. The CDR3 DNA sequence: TGTGCCAGCAGCTTCCGGGTAGACCAAGAGACCCAGTACTTC.

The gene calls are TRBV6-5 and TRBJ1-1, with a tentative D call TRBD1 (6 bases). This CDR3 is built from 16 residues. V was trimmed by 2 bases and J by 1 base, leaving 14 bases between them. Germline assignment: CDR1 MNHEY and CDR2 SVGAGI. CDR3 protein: CASSYRGGPPNTEAFF. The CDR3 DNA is TGTGCCAGCAGTTACCGAGGGGGACCCCCGAACACTGAAGCTTTCTTT.